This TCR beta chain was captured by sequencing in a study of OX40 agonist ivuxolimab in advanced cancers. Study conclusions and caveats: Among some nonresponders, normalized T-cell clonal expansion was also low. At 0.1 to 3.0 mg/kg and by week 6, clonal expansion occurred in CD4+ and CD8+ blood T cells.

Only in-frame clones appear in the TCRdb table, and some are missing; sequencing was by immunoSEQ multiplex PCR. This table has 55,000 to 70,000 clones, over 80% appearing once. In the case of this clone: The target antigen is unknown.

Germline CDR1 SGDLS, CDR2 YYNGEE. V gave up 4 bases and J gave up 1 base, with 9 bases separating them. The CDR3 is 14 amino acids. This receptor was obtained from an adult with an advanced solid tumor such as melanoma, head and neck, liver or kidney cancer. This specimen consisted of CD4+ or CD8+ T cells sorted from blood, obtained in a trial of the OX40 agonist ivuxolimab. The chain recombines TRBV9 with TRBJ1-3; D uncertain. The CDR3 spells CASSQDPSGNTIYF. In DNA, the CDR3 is TGTGCCAGCAGCCAAGACCCATCTGGAAACACCATATATTTT.